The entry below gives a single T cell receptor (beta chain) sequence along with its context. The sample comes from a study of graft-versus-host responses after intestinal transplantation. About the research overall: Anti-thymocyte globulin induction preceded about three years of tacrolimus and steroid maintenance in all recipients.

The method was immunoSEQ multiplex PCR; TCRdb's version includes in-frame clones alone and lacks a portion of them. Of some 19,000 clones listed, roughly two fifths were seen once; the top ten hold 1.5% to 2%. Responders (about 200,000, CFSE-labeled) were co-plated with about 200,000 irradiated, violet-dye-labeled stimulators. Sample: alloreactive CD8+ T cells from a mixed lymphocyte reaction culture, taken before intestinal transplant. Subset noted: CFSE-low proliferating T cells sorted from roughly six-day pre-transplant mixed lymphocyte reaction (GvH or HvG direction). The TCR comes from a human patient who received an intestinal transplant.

CDR3 in amino acids: CASSAVLGASGAANTGELFF. CDR3 DNA sequence: TGTGCCAGCTCCGCCGTTTTAGGGGCTAGCGGAGCCGCGAACACCGGGGAGCTGTTTTTT. The gene calls are TRBV18 and TRBJ2-2; TRBD2 matches at 7 bases. Trimming at V came to 6 bases and at J to 0 bases, leaving 19 bases not matched to a gene. The CDR3 has 20 residues. Germline V gene data show CDR1 as KGHSH and CDR2 as LQKENI.